What follows are 24 T cell receptor beta chains derived from one specimen sequenced in a study of shared clonotypes between healthy human individuals. Data came from immunoSEQ multiplex PCR; TCRdb stores just in-frame clones and leaves some out. Among 600,000 to 750,000 clones listed, around 77% were seen once. The sample consisted of memory CD4+ T cells sorted from blood. The subset here: CD45RA-negative fraction. These receptors originate from a woman aged 25 to 39 in good health.

The chain combines TRBV13 with TRBJ2-2; D gene uncertain. Trimming removed 3 bases at V and 9 bases at J, with 8 bases between. The CDR3 has 12 amino acids. The germline CDR1 and CDR2 sequences are PRHDT and FYEKMQ (reference sequence). The CDR3 loop reads CASSLSPRELFF. Written as DNA, the CDR3 is TGTGCCAGCAGCTTGAGCCCGCGGGAGCTGTTTTTT.

Note on this clone: This specimen includes other DNA sequences encoding the same CDR3. CDR3 sequence reads: CASSPPGQGGTEAFF. The CDR3, as DNA: TGTGCCAGCTCACCACCGGGACAGGGAGGCACTGAAGCTTTCTTT. J is TRBJ1-1 and V is TRBV18; 9 bases are a match to TRBD1. Looked up from germline, CDR1 is KGHSH and CDR2 is LQKENI. Trimming removed 0 bases from V and 4 bases from J; junction bases left unmatched: 3. The CDR3 totals 15 residues.

The chain recombines TRBV18 with TRBJ2-6; D is unresolved. The V gene lost 1 base and the J gene lost 0 bases, with 13 bases spanning the gap. The CDR3 sequence is 18 residues long. The germline V gene encodes CDR1 KGHSH and CDR2 LQKENI. Here the CDR3 reads CASSPQALGFSGANVLTF. CDR3 nucleotides: TGTGCCAGCTCACCACAGGCCCTTGGATTCTCTGGGGCCAACGTCCTGACTTTC.

This clone was picked up one time. The CDR3 DNA reads as TGTGCCAGCAGCTCAGCGGGAGCATACAATGAGCAGTTCTTC. Its protein product is CASSSAGAYNEQFF. V gene TRBV7-9 combines with J gene TRBJ2-1, with TRBD2 identical over 8 bases. V was clipped by 4 bases and J by 4 bases; unmatched bases: 3. Per germline, CDR1 SEHNR and CDR2 FQNEAQ (reference sequence). This CDR3 contains 14 residues. Variable domain in full (rest from reference TRBV7-9 and TRBJ2-1): DTGVSQNPRHKITKRGQNVTFRCDPISEHNRLYWYRQTLGQGPEFLTYFQNEAQLEKSRLLSDRFSAERPKGSFSTLEIQRTEQGDSAMYLCASSSAGAYNEQFFGPGTRLTVL.

Details on this clone: It differs at one base from a far larger clone, so likely a read error. The chain recombines TRBV6-5 with TRBJ1-1, with D hard to call. CDR3 length: 13 amino acids. V was cut by 4 bases and J by 1 base, with 7 bases left in between. CDR1 and CDR2 (germline): MNHEY, SVGAGI. The CDR3: CASSFDANTEAFF. In DNA, the CDR3 is TGTGCCAGCAGTTTCGACGCGAACACTGAAGCTTTCTTT.

The chain is built from TRBV27 and TRBJ2-1; 13 positions match TRBD2. Trimming at V came to 6 bases and at J to 8 bases, leaving 7 bases not matched to a gene. The germline V gene encodes CDR1 MNHEY and CDR2 SMNVEV (reference sequence). The CDR3 sequence is 15 residues long. CDR3 in DNA: TGTGCCAGCAGGGCTCGGACTAGCGGGAGCTATGAGCAGTTCTTC. It translates to CASRARTSGSYEQFF.

Comments on this clone: A far larger clone differs by one base, so this is likely a read error. Other nucleotide sequences in the sample specify the same CDR3. V and J are TRBV28 and TRBJ1-3; D call uncertain. This CDR3 has 12 amino acids. The germline gives CDR1 MDHEN, CDR2 SYDVKM. The V end was cut by 2 bases, the J end by 3 bases, with 2 bases between. The CDR3 reads CASSLGGNTIYF. CDR3 in DNA: TGTGCCAGCAGTTTAGGTGGAAACACCATATATTTT. Using reference TRBV28 and TRBJ1-3 for the parts outside the CDR3, the full variable domain is DVKVTQSSRYLVKRTGEKVFLECVQDMDHENMFWYRQDPGLGLRLIYFSYDVKMKEKGDIPEGYSVSREKKERFSLILESASTNQTSMYLCASSLGGNTIYFGEGSWLTVV.

In this sample, this clone turned up once. The V call is TRBV11-2, the J call TRBJ2-4; D gene uncertain. Germline V gene data show CDR1 as SGHAT and CDR2 as FQNNGV. With 1 base removed from V and 3 bases from J, the gap between germline ends came to 10 bases. The CDR3 loop spans 15 amino acids. The CDR3 sequence: CASSLGKGDKNIQYF. Here the CDR3 DNA reads TGTGCCAGCAGCTTAGGAAAGGGTGACAAAAACATTCAGTACTTC. Looking up the rest from reference TRBV11-2 and TRBJ2-4 gives the full variable domain: EAGVAQSPRYKIIEKRQSVAFWCNPISGHATLYWYQQILGQGPKLLIQFQNNGVVDDSQLPKDRFSAERLKGVDSTLKIQPAKLEDSAVYLCASSLGKGDKNIQYFGAGTRLSVL.

The V gene is TRBV2, the J gene TRBJ2-2; D may correspond to TRBD1 or TRBD2 (5 bases each). Germline V lookup: CDR1 SNHLY, CDR2 FYNNEI. The CDR3 runs 15 residues. V was shortened by 4 bases and J by 1 base, with 10 bases between the two germline ends. The CDR3 DNA sequence: TGTGCCAGCAGTGTTCGGGGCTTGAACACCGGGGAGCTGTTTTTT. Translation: CASSVRGLNTGELFF.

The CDR3 DNA reads TGTGCCAGCAGCTTGCAACTAGCGGGAGCCCATAGTGAGCAGTTCTTC. This encodes CASSLQLAGAHSEQFF. The chain joins TRBV5-5 to TRBJ2-1; 11 nucleotides agree with TRBD2. The CDR3 is made up of 16 amino acids. V shed 1 base and J 9 bases; nucleotides not matched to a gene: 9. Germline loops: CDR1 SGHKS, CDR2 YYEKEE (reference sequence).

The genes are TRBV16 and TRBJ2-1; D might be TRBD2 (5 bases). With 3 bases removed from V and 7 bases from J, the gap between germline ends came to 13 bases. There are 14 residues in the CDR3. Germline loops: CDR1 KGHSY, CDR2 FQNENV. The CDR3 spells CASSQQGSYNEQFF. As DNA, the CDR3 is TGTGCCAGCAGCCAGCAAGGGAGTTATAATGAGCAGTTCTTC.

The rearrangement joins TRBV7-2 to TRBJ1-3; 8 bases fit TRBD1. The J segment lost 2 bases and the V segment lost 3 bases, leaving 6 bases of the junction unmatched. CDR3 length: 16 residues. Germline V gene lookup returns CDR1 SGHTA and CDR2 FQGNSA. In DNA, the CDR3 is TGTGCCAGCAGCTTCGGACAGGGAGGGGCTGGAAACACCATATATTTT. Protein product: CASSFGQGGAGNTIYF.

Details on this clone: Other DNA sequences from this sample encode an identical CDR3 as well. The chain links TRBV18 to TRBJ2-5; weak D call: TRBD1 (5 bases). The V and J ends lost 2 bases and 1 base respectively, with 5 bases between them. Germline V gene data show CDR1 as KGHSH and CDR2 as LQKENI. There are 13 residues in the CDR3. The CDR3 spells CASSPGAQETQYF. The CDR3 bases are TGTGCCAGCTCACCAGGGGCCCAAGAGACCCAGTACTTC.

The chain has TRBV19 and TRBJ2-7, with D possibly being TRBD2 (6 bases). Germline V gene data show CDR1 as LNHDA and CDR2 as SQIVND (reference sequence). This CDR3 region has 16 residues. The V end lost 5 bases, the J end lost 5 bases, and 22 bases lay between the germline ends. The CDR3 DNA is TGTGCCAGTAGTGGGGTAGCGGTAGATCTGATCGACGAGCAGTACTTC. It yields the protein CASSGVAVDLIDEQYF.

This clone showed up just a few times. This sample also contains other DNA sequences that code for the same CDR3. J is TRBJ1-3 and V is TRBV27; D unresolved. Per germline, CDR1 MNHEY and CDR2 SMNVEV (reference sequence). Trimming stripped 6 bases from V and 4 bases from J, with 10 bases between. The CDR3 is 13 residues long. CDR3 sequence (DNA): TGTGCCAGCAGCCCATCGGGGGGAAACACCATATATTTT. This translates into CASSPSGGNTIYF.

This CDR3 is CASSDGPYNEQFF. The CDR3 bases are TGTGCCAGCAGTGACGGACCCTACAATGAGCAGTTCTTC. The chain has TRBV6-4 and TRBJ2-1, with unresolved D. The V end lost 2 bases, the J end lost 2 bases, and 4 bases lay between the germline ends. Per the germline V gene, CDR1 is MRHNA and CDR2 is SNTAGT. The CDR3 is 13 residues long.

The chain has TRBV28 and TRBJ2-3; a weak D match, TRBD1 (6 bases). Trimming stripped 5 bases from V and 0 bases from J, with 12 bases between. The CDR3 loop spans 15 amino acids. Germline CDR1 and CDR2: MDHEN and SYDVKM. In nucleotides, the CDR3 is TGTGCCAGCAGTAAACCACAGGGTAGCACAGATACGCAGTATTTT. This gives the protein CASSKPQGSTDTQYF.

This chain joins TRBV14 and TRBJ2-1, with 10 bases aligning to TRBD2. There are 16 residues in the CDR3. CDR1 SGHDN and CDR2 FVKESK come from the germline V gene. With V trimmed by 1 base and J by 7 bases, 7 bases remained unmatched. CDR3 DNA: TGTGCCAGCAGCCAAGTCACTAGCGGGATGGGGAATGAGCAGTTCTTC. This gives the protein CASSQVTSGMGNEQFF.

This chain joins TRBV28 and TRBJ1-5; D unresolved. CDR1 and CDR2 (germline): MDHEN, SYDVKM. The V and J ends lost 5 bases and 3 bases respectively, with 11 bases between them. This CDR3 spans 14 amino acids. CDR3 nucleotides: TGTGCCAGCAGTGGAGACAACCTCAATCAGCCCCAGCATTTT. Translating it yields CASSGDNLNQPQHF.

With respect to this clone: This likely came from a read error, as a far larger clone is one base away. The chain couples TRBV5-5 to TRBJ2-5; no clear D. The better agreement between TRBJ2-7 and the DNA end casts doubt on the J call. The CDR3 spans 11 residues. Looked up from germline, CDR1 is SGHKS and CDR2 is YYEKEE (reference sequence). CDR3 bases: TGTGCCAGCAGCGGGGCCTACGAGCAGTACTTC. Its translation is CASSGAYEQYF.

This clone was found many times. This CDR3 reads CASSPQGGGGINIQYF. The DNA of the CDR3 is TGTGCCAGCAGTCCCCAGGGGGGAGGGGGCATAAACATTCAGTACTTC. The gene calls are TRBV6-6 and TRBJ2-4; possibly TRBD1 or TRBD2 for D (7 bases each). The CDR3 has 16 residues. Per germline, CDR1 MNHNY and CDR2 SVGAGI (reference sequence). With 5 bases removed from V and 6 bases from J, the gap between germline ends came to 20 bases.

The chain carries TRBV11-2 and TRBJ1-2; D gene uncertain. CDR3 length: 15 amino acids. V lost 2 bases, J lost 1 base, and 11 bases lay in between. Germline assignment: CDR1 SGHAT and CDR2 FQNNGV. CDR3: CASSLWARSNYGYTF. The CDR3 nucleotides are TGTGCCAGCAGCTTATGGGCAAGGAGTAACTATGGCTACACCTTC.

The chain joins TRBV7-2 to TRBJ2-4, with D uncertain. CDR3 size: 16 residues. Germline V lookup: CDR1 SGHTA, CDR2 FQGNSA. V shed 1 base and J shed 0 bases, with 10 bases lying between them. The CDR3 DNA sequence: TGTGCCAGCAGCTTAGTTTCAGACATAGCCAAAAACATTCAGTACTTC. Translated, it gives CASSLVSDIAKNIQYF.

In nucleotides, the CDR3 is TGTGCCAGTAGTAGGGGACAGGGGGGCTTGGGAGCTTTCTTT. It encodes CASSRGQGGLGAFF. J is TRBJ1-1 and V is TRBV19; 11 positions match TRBD1. The CDR3 has 14 residues. J was trimmed by 10 bases and V by 4 bases; bases with no gene match: 8. Germline V gene data show CDR1 as LNHDA and CDR2 as SQIVND (reference sequence).